This TCR beta chain was captured in a study of T cell changes during pregnancy in multiple sclerosis. Sequenced by immunoSEQ multiplex PCR; TCRdb stores in-frame clones only, minus some. This sample has about 89,000 clones, with 90% to 95% found just once. Germline loops: CDR1 MNHEY, CDR2 SMNVEV (reference sequence). Losses at the gene ends were 4 bases for V and 8 bases for J; bases not matched to a gene: 10. The CDR3 is 15 amino acids. The starting material was peripheral blood, obtained after pregnancy. This clonotype originated in a female donor in good health, enrolled as a control in a pregnancy study. This chain uses TRBV27 with TRBJ2-1; 8 bases are a match to TRBD1. As DNA, the CDR3 is TGTGCCAGCAGTTCTTCCGGGACAGGTAGGGATGAGCAGTTCTTC. Translation: CASSSSGTGRDEQFF.